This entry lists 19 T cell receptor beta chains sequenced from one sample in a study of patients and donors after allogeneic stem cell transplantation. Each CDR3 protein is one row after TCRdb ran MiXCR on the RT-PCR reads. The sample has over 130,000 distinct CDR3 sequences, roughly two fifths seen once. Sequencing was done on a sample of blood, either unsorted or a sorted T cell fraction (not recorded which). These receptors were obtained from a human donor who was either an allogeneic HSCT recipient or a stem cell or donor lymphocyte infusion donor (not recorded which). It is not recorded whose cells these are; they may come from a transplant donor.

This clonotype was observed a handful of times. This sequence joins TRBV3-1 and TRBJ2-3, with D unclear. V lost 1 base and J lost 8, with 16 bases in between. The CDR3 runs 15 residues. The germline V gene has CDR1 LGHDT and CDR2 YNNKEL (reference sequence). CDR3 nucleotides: TGTGCCAGCAGCCAAGTCGTGGCTTACCTGGGTACGCAGTATTTT. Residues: CASSQVVAYLGTQYF.

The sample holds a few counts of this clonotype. The CDR3 spells CSDLSELTNYGYTF. The DNA of the CDR3 is TGCAGCGATTTATCGGAACTTACGAACTATGGCTACACCTTC. The genes are TRBV29-1 and TRBJ1-2; D is unclear. Germline V gives CDR1 SQVTM, CDR2 ANQGSEA. This CDR3 has 14 residues. V was clipped by 7 bases and J by 2 bases, with 17 bases between them.

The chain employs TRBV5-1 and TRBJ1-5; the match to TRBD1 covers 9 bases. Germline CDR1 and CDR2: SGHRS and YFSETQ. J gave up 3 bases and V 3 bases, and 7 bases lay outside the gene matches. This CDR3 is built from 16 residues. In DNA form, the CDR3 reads TGCGCCAGCAGCTCCTCCGGGACAGGGCCCAATCAGCCCCAGCATTTT. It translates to CASSSSGTGPNQPQHF.

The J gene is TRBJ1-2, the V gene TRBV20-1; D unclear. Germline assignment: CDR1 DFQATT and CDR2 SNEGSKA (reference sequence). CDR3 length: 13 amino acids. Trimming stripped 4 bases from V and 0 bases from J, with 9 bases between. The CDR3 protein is CSATASANYGYTF. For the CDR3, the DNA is TGCAGTGCTACGGCCTCAGCTAACTATGGCTACACCTTC.

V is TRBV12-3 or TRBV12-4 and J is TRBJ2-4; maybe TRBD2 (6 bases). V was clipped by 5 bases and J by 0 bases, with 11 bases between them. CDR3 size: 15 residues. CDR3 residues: CASSPRELAKNIQYF. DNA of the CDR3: TGTGCCAGCAGTCCCCGGGAGCTAGCCAAAAACATTCAGTACTTC.

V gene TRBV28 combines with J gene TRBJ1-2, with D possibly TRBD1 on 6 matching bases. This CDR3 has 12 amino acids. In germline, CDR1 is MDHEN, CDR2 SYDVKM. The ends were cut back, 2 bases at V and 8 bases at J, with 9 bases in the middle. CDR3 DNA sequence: TGTGCCAGCAGTTTACAGGGGCAAGGCTACACCTTC. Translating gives CASSLQGQGYTF.

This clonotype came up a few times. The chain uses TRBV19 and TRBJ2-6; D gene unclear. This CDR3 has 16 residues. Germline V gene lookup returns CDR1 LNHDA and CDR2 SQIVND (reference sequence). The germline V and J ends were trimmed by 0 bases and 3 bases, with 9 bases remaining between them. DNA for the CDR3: TGTGCCAGTAGTATAGAGGAAGGGCTTGGGGCCAACGTCCTGACTTTC. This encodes CASSIEEGLGANVLTF.

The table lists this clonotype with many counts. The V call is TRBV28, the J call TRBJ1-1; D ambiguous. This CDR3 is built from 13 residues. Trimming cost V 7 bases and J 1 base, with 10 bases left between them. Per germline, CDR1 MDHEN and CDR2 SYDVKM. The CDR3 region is CASTYRANTEAFF. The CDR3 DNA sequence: TGTGCCAGCACTTACCGGGCGAACACTGAAGCTTTCTTT.

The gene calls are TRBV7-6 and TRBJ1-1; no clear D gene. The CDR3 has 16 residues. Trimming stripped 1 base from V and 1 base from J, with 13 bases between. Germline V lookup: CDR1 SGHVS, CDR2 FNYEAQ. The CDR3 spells CASSLVPPQGNTEAFF. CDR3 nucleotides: TGTGCCAGCAGCTTAGTACCCCCTCAAGGGAACACTGAAGCTTTCTTT. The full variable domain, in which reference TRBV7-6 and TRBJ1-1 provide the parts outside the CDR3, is GAGVSQSPRYKVTKRGQDVALRCDPISGHVSLYWYRQALGQGPEFLTYFNYEAQQDKSGLPNDRFSAERPEGSISTLTIQRTEQRDSAMYRCASSLVPPQGNTEAFFGQGTRLTVV.

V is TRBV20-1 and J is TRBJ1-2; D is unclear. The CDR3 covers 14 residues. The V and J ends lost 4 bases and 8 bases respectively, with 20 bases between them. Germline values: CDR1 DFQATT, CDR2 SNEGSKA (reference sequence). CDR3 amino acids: CSAIQPGLRGGYTF. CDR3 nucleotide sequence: TGCAGTGCTATACAACCGGGCCTAAGAGGGGGCTACACCTTC.

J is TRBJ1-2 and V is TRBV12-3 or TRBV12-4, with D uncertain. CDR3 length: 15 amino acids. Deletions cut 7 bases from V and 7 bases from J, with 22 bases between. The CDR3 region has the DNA TGTGCCAGCAATCGGAACCTGGACGGAGGACGTGGCTACACCTTC. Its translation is CASNRNLDGGRGYTF.

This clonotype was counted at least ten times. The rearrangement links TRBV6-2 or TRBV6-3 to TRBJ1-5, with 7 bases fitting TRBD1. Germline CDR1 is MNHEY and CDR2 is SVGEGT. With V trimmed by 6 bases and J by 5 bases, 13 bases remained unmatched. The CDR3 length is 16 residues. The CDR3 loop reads CASRRDSSFLHQPQHF. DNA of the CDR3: TGTGCCAGCAGAAGGGACAGTTCCTTTTTGCATCAGCCCCAGCATTTT.

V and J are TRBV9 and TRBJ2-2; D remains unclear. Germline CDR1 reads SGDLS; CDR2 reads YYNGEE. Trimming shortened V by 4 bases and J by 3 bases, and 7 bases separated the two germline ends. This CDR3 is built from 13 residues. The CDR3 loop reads CASSRLDTGELFF. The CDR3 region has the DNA TGTGCCAGCAGCCGGCTCGACACCGGGGAGCTGTTTTTT.

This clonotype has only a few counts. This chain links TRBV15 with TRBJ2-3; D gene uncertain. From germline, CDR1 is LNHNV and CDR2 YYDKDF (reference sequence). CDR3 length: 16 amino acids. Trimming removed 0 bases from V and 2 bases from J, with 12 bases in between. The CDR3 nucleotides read TGTGCCACCAGCAGAGACCCAAGCCGTTACACAGATACGCAGTATTTT. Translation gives CATSRDPSRYTDTQYF. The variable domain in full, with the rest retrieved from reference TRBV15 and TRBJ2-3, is DAMVIQNPRYQVTQFGKPVTLSCSQTLNHNVMYWYQQKSSQAPKLLFHYYDKDFNNEADTPDNFQSRRPNTSFCFLDIRSPGLGDTAMYLCATSRDPSRYTDTQYFGPGTRLTVL.

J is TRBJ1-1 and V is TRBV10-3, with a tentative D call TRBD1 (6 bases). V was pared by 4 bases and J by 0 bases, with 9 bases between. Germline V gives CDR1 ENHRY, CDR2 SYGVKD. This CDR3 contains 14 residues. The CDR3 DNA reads TGTGCCATCAGTGTAGGACAGATGAACACTGAAGCTTTCTTT. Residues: CAISVGQMNTEAFF.

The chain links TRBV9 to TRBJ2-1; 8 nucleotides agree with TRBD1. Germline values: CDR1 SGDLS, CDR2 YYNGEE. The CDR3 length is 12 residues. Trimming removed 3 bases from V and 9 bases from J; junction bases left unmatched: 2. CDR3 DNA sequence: TGTGCCAGCAGCGCCGACAGGGGTGAGCAGTTCTTC. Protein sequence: CASSADRGEQFF.

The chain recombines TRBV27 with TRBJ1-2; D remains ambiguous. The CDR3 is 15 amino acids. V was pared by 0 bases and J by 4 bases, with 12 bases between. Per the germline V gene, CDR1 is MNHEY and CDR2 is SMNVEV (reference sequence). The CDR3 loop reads CASSLSVGGRYGYTF. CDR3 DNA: TGTGCCAGCAGTTTATCCGTCGGCGGGCGCTATGGCTACACCTTC.

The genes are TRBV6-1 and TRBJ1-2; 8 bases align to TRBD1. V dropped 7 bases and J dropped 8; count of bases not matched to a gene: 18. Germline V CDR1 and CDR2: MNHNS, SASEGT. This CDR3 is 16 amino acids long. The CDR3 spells CASTADFGQGLWGYTF. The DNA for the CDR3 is TGTGCCAGCACCGCGGACTTCGGACAGGGCCTATGGGGCTACACCTTC.

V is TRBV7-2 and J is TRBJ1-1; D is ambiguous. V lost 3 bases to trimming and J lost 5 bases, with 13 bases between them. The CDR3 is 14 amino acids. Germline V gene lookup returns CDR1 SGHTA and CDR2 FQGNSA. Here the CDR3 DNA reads TGTGCCAGCAGCTTTTCCTCCCAGTCGACTGAAGCTTTCTTT. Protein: CASSFSSQSTEAFF.